A selection of T cell receptor beta chains follows, all from one sample in a study of blood T cell repertoires in COVID-19. Repertoires were generated with immunoSEQ multiplex PCR, while TCRdb's copy carries only in-frame clones and drops some. The sample carries 110,000 to 150,000 clones, 80% to 90% recorded once. The sequencing sample was made of peripheral blood. The receptor set was obtained from a man between 60 and 75 years old with active or convalescent COVID-19. Each CDR3 is given with its conserved first and last residue. The D gene is left open where the match is weak.

V	D	length	J	CDR3
TRBV7-2	-	13	TRBJ1-1	CASSLGEGTEAFF
TRBV18	TRBD2	15	TRBJ2-3	CASSTGLAGTDTQYF
TRBV28	-	13	TRBJ2-7	CASKRRDSYEQYF
TRBV13	TRBD1	16	TRBJ2-1	CASSLTGAGGLDEQFF
TRBV20-1	TRBD2	14	TRBJ2-4	CSASPSGVRNIQYF
TRBV7-2	TRBD2	16	TRBJ2-1	CASRPASGGQNNEQFF
TRBV6-5	-	13	TRBJ1-4	CASRHTTNEKLFF
TRBV20-1	-	10	TRBJ2-7	CSAYRGHRFF
TRBV9	TRBD2	16	TRBJ2-3	CASSVEAGGDGDTQYF
TRBV7-2	-	15	TRBJ2-1	CASSLAANPYNEQFF
TRBV7-2	TRBD2	18	TRBJ2-5	CASSLGLVSWEGQETQYF
TRBV28	-	14	TRBJ2-5	CASNRKQDQETQYF
TRBV18	-	14	TRBJ2-5	CASSPGDGGETQYF
TRBV7-2	TRBD2	16	TRBJ2-3	CASSLASGGGTDTQYF
TRBV2	-	16	TRBJ2-3	CASSERQATSTDTQYF
TRBV7-2	TRBD2	19	TRBJ2-3	CASSLDAETSGKVRYTQYF
TRBV25-1	TRBD1	13	TRBJ1-2	CASSYRGSNGYTF
TRBV28	TRBD1	15	TRBJ1-1	CASRWQGGGNTEAFF
TRBV6-2/TRBV6-3	TRBD1	17	TRBJ2-7	CASSYPKTGQGSYEQYF
TRBV5-6	TRBD1	13	TRBJ2-3	CASSADRADTQYF
TRBV6-5	-	16	TRBJ1-1	CASSWRDGQMNTEAFF
TRBV7-2	TRBD2	15	TRBJ2-7	CASSLPGTRADEQYF
TRBV30	-	16	TRBJ1-3	CAWCYGTGSSGNTIYF
TRBV6-2/TRBV6-3	TRBD1	16	TRBJ2-1	CASSYAQGAILNEQFF
TRBV18	-	15	TRBJ1-6	CASSPLGQENSPLHF
TRBV5-4	-	13	TRBJ1-4	CASSIEDRGKLFF
TRBV1	-	14	TRBJ1-5	CTSSPNRGSLPQHF
TRBV6-8	TRBD2	16	TRBJ2-7	CASSYFEQRGTYEQYF
TRBV27	TRBD1	17	TRBJ2-5	CASSPRTGGTRRETQYF
TRBV5-5	-	19	TRBJ1-2	CASSLAGREGYKGTNGYTF
TRBV30	-	12	TRBJ1-1	CAGGGRDTEAFF
TRBV19	-	15	TRBJ2-7	CASSISNGGPYEQYF
TRBV28	TRBD1	14	TRBJ2-1	CASSFWQDRNEQFF
TRBV2	TRBD1	15	TRBJ2-2	CASTGQGAATGELFF
TRBV20-1	-	14	TRBJ2-1	CSASYLASHNEQFF
TRBV12-5	-	14	TRBJ1-1	CASGLPGVNTEAFF
TRBV15	TRBD2	15	TRBJ2-7	CATSRATSGGYEQYF
TRBV30	-	15	TRBJ1-4	CAWSVFGGANEKLFF
TRBV2	TRBD2	14	TRBJ2-5	CASSRLAGGETQYF
TRBV25-1	-	14	TRBJ2-7	CASSEGGPGLEQYF
TRBV5-1	TRBD2	19	TRBJ2-6	CASSLAGLAGSSGANVLTF
TRBV7-9	-	14	TRBJ2-1	CASSLAVVDNEQFF
TRBV28	-	14	TRBJ1-1	CASSPRGGGGKAFF
TRBV5-5	TRBD1	16	TRBJ2-1	CASSVTGGASYNEQFF
TRBV18	TRBD1	14	TRBJ2-7	CASSPNRGTYEQYF
TRBV7-8	-	11	TRBJ2-5	CASSVQETQYF
TRBV6-5	-	15	TRBJ1-6	CASRTVGSYNSPLHF
TRBV7-9	-	14	TRBJ2-2	CASSRGQNTGELFF
TRBV3-1/TRBV3-2	-	15	TRBJ1-2	CASSFEGGQSYGYTF
TRBV29-1	-	15	TRBJ1-2	CSVATAPTSSYGYTF